This T cell receptor beta chain was captured by sequencing in a study of cytomegalovirus exposure and HLA in healthy donors. The PCR employed 60 Vbeta primers together with 13 Jbeta primers. The method was immunoSEQ multiplex PCR; TCRdb's version includes in-frame clones alone and lacks a portion of them. The sample carries some 120,000 clones, roughly 85% recorded once. Remarks on this clone: Its antigen is unknown.

Study results and caveats: It has been reported that TCR beta sequences accurately predicted the HLA-A and HLA-B alleles of most subjects.

The CDR3 extends over 13 amino acids. Germline assignment: CDR1 MNHNY and CDR2 SVGAGI (reference sequence). The V end was cut by 6 bases, the J end by 7 bases, with 13 bases between. This TCR was sampled from a man between 18 and 29 years old in good health and CMV-seropositive. This chain links TRBV6-6 with TRBJ2-1, with D possibly being TRBD2 (5 bases). Sequences were obtained from PBMCs. The DNA of the CDR3 is TGTGCCAGCAGAAACTCCTCGGGAAATGAGCAGTTCTTC. It yields the protein CASRNSSGNEQFF.